This T cell receptor (beta chain) was obtained from a study of patients and donors after allogeneic stem cell transplantation. TCRdb reprocessed the RT-PCR reads with MiXCR, giving one entry per CDR3 protein. This sample carries about a million distinct CDR3 sequences, approximately 19% of them seen once, and the ten largest clones take around 6%. CDR1 is KGHDR and CDR2 is SFDVKD in the germline V gene. The CDR3 is made up of 18 amino acids. The V end was cut by 0 bases, the J end by 0 bases, with 13 bases between. The sequenced sample was blood, either unsorted or a sorted T cell fraction (not recorded which). The TCR was taken from a human donor who was either an allogeneic HSCT recipient or a stem cell or donor lymphocyte infusion donor (not recorded which). It is not recorded whose cells these are; they may come from a transplant donor. This rearrangement joins TRBV24-1 to TRBJ2-2, with D possibly TRBD2 on 6 matching bases. The CDR3 bases are TGTGCCACCAGTGATTTGCAAGCGGGTAGGGCGAACACCGGGGAGCTGTTTTTT. Protein: CATSDLQAGRANTGELFF.